A single sample gave rise to the 30 T cell receptor beta chains below, sequenced in a study of T cells in Graves' hyperthyroidism and ophthalmopathy. From RNA transcripts, TCR beta CDR3 regions were amplified. Researchers ran a first-round RT-PCR on the TCR CDR3 using the HTBI primer set. Each CDR3 protein gets one entry after TCRdb re-called the multiplex PCR reads with MiXCR. This sample has more than 550,000 distinct CDR3 sequences, with roughly 20% found just once. The source material was blood. The origin of the receptors is a woman between 45 and 60 years old with Graves' hyperthyroidism that later progressed to Graves' ophthalmopathy.

The table lists this clonotype with many counts. CDR3 DNA sequence: TGTGCCAGCAGCCAATCGAGCCCGGGAACCGGGGAGCTGTTTTTT. Amino acids: CASSQSSPGTGELFF. The rearrangement joins TRBV3-1 to TRBJ2-2, with D tentatively TRBD2 (5 bases). The germline V gene encodes CDR1 LGHDT and CDR2 YNNKEL (reference sequence). This CDR3 has 15 residues. The V gene lost 2 bases and the J gene lost 5 bases, with 12 bases spanning the gap.

This clonotype was seen at least ten times. The chain couples TRBV20-1 to TRBJ2-1; 12 nucleotides line up with TRBD2. CDR1 is DFQATT, CDR2 SNEGSKA, per germline (reference sequence). CDR3 length: 16 amino acids. Trimming removed 0 bases from V and 7 bases from J; junction bases left unmatched: 7. The CDR3 DNA reads as TGCAGTGCTAGAGATATGGCTAGCGGGGGGGCTAATGAGCAGTTCTTC. It translates to CSARDMASGGANEQFF.

This clonotype has only a few counts. The rearrangement uses TRBV15 and TRBJ2-7, with D perhaps TRBD1 or TRBD2 (6 bases each). Between the trimmed V and J ends, which lost 0 bases and 2 bases, there was a span of 8 bases. Germline loops: CDR1 LNHNV, CDR2 YYDKDF (reference sequence). CDR3 size: 14 residues. The CDR3 DNA reads as TGTGCCACCAGCAGAGATCGGGGGCCCTACGAGCAGTACTTC. Translation gives CATSRDRGPYEQYF. Full variable domain (rest looked up from reference TRBV15 and TRBJ2-7): DAMVIQNPRYQVTQFGKPVTLSCSQTLNHNVMYWYQQKSSQAPKLLFHYYDKDFNNEADTPDNFQSRRPNTSFCFLDIRSPGLGDTAMYLCATSRDRGPYEQYFGPGTRLTVT.

The rearrangement joins TRBV27 to TRBJ2-1; 9 bases map to TRBD2. Germline-derived CDR1 and CDR2 are MNHEY and SMNVEV (reference sequence). This CDR3 contains 16 residues. V shed 4 bases and J 2 bases; nucleotides not matched to a gene: 6. The DNA for the CDR3 is TGTGCCAGCAGTTCCTATAGCGGGGGACCCTACAATGAGCAGTTCTTC. Protein sequence: CASSSYSGGPYNEQFF.

The CDR3 nucleotides are TGCAGTGCTAGAGATTATCAGGGGAATAGGGAAAAACTGTTTTTT. Its protein is CSARDYQGNREKLFF. The chain recombines TRBV20-1 with TRBJ1-4, with a weak D call TRBD1 (6 bases). The CDR3 is made up of 15 amino acids. CDR1 and CDR2 (germline): DFQATT, SNEGSKA (reference sequence). Deletions cut 0 bases from V and 8 bases from J, with 16 bases between.

The chain uses TRBV27 and TRBJ2-1; D ambiguous. This CDR3 contains 14 residues. V was pared by 3 bases and J by 1 base, with 7 bases between. Germline CDR1 MNHEY, CDR2 SMNVEV (reference sequence). The CDR3: CASSLTESYNEQFF. CDR3 nucleotides: TGTGCCAGCAGTTTGACGGAATCCTACAATGAGCAGTTCTTC.

The chain combines TRBV7-9 with TRBJ1-2; no reliable D call. This CDR3 has 14 amino acids. V was shortened by 0 bases and J by 6 bases, with 11 bases between the two germline ends. Germline V CDR1 and CDR2: SEHNR, FQNEAQ (reference sequence). The CDR3 nucleotides read TGTGCCAGCAGCTTAGCCAGGACCTGGGATGGCTACACCTTC. This translates into CASSLARTWDGYTF.

The rearrangement links TRBV19 to TRBJ2-1; the D gene is possibly TRBD2 (5 bases). Per the germline V gene, CDR1 is LNHDA and CDR2 is SQIVND (reference sequence). V lost 6 bases to trimming and J lost 8 bases, with 17 bases between them. This CDR3 is 14 amino acids long. Written as DNA, the CDR3 is TGTGCCAGTAGACCCAAGGCTAGCTTCGATGAGCAGTTCTTC. Amino acid sequence: CASRPKASFDEQFF.

There are a few counts of this clonotype. This sequence joins TRBV19 and TRBJ1-1; TRBD1 agrees at 11 bases. V lost 4 bases to trimming and J lost 3 bases; unmatched junction nucleotides: 7. The CDR3 runs to 16 residues. In germline, CDR1 is LNHDA, CDR2 SQIVND (reference sequence). The CDR3 sequence: CASSNRDRGKDTEAFF. CDR3 coding DNA: TGTGCCAGTAGTAACCGGGACAGGGGGAAGGACACTGAAGCTTTCTTT.

This clonotype has only a few counts. The chain links TRBV19 to TRBJ1-5, with a possible D match to TRBD1 (6 bases). This CDR3 has 15 amino acids. The germline V gene encodes CDR1 LNHDA and CDR2 SQIVND (reference sequence). The germline V and J ends were trimmed by 4 bases and 3 bases, with 13 bases remaining between them. Here the CDR3 DNA reads TGTGCCAGTAGTAGGGGGACACTGGACAATCAGCCCCAGCATTTT. Amino acids: CASSRGTLDNQPQHF.

This chain connects TRBV6-1 to TRBJ1-2; 7 bases line up with TRBD1. The ends lost 6 bases at V and 1 base at J; junction bases unmatched: 8. Germline V lookup: CDR1 MNHNS, CDR2 SASEGT. The CDR3 length is 15 residues. CDR3 amino acids: CASSLGTDINYGYTF. The CDR3 coding sequence is TGTGCCAGCAGCCTCGGGACAGACATTAACTATGGCTACACCTTC.

This clonotype was seen a handful of times. The chain carries TRBV7-2 and TRBJ2-5; possible D gene TRBD2, 6 bases. V was pared by 5 bases and J by 5 bases, with 18 bases between. The CDR3 runs to 15 residues. CDR1 SGHTA and CDR2 FQGNSA come from the germline V gene. In nucleotides, the CDR3 is TGTGCCAGCAGCCCTGTGGCAGGCGGGATGGAGACCCAGTACTTC. It is translated as CASSPVAGGMETQYF. Based on the CDR3 plus reference TRBV7-2 and TRBJ2-5, the full variable domain is GAGVSQSPSNKVTEKGKDVELRCDPISGHTALYWYRQSLGQGLEFLIYFQGNSAPDKSGLPSDRFSAERTGGSVSTLTIQRTQQEDSAVYLCASSPVAGGMETQYFGPGTRLLVL.

This clonotype was observed a few times. The chain carries TRBV4-1 and TRBJ2-7; D might be TRBD1 (6 bases). The CDR3 spans 16 residues. V lost 0 bases, J lost 3 bases, and 15 bases lay in between. Germline values: CDR1 MGHRA, CDR2 YSYEKL. In DNA form, the CDR3 reads TGCGCCAGCAGCCAAGATTCGGCGGCCAGGGGCTACGAGCAGTACTTC. This gives the protein CASSQDSAARGYEQYF.

This clonotype has a handful of counts. The V call is TRBV15, the J call TRBJ2-3; D remains unclear. The CDR3 totals 13 residues. V gave up 1 base and J gave up 4 bases, with 6 bases separating them. CDR1 and CDR2 (germline): LNHNV, YYDKDF (reference sequence). CDR3: CATSRVDADTQYF. CDR3 DNA sequence: TGTGCCACCAGCAGAGTGGACGCAGATACGCAGTATTTT.

This clonotype was found many times. V gene TRBV12-3 or TRBV12-4 combines with J gene TRBJ2-2, with D possibly TRBD2 on 5 matching bases. V lost 1 base to trimming and J lost 5 bases, with 8 bases between them. The CDR3 is 14 amino acids. The CDR3 DNA reads as TGTGCCAGCAGTTTAGGTCGAGGGACCGGGGAGCTGTTTTTT. It translates to CASSLGRGTGELFF.

The genes are TRBV2 and TRBJ2-7; D gene uncertain. This CDR3 is 13 amino acids long. The germline gives CDR1 SNHLY, CDR2 FYNNEI. V was trimmed by 8 bases and J by 1 base, leaving 12 bases between them. CDR3 region: CASAFVGSYEQYF. CDR3 coding DNA: TGTGCCAGCGCCTTCGTGGGTTCCTACGAGCAGTACTTC.

In this sample, this clonotype turned up many times. For the CDR3, the DNA is TGTGCCTGGAGTGCCTTTAAGGAGGCCGGGGAGCTGTTTTTT. Protein sequence: CAWSAFKEAGELFF. The chain carries TRBV30 and TRBJ2-2, with a possible D match to TRBD2 (5 bases). This CDR3 comprises 14 residues. With 1 base removed from V and 6 bases from J, the gap between germline ends came to 12 bases. Germline V lookup: CDR1 GTSNPN, CDR2 SVGIG (reference sequence). Drawing the rest from reference TRBV30 and TRBJ2-2, the complete variable domain is SQTIHQWPATLVQPVGSPLSLECTVEGTSNPNLYWYRQAAGRGLQLLFYSVGIGQISSEVPQNLSASRPQDRQFILSSKKLLLSDSGFYLCAWSAFKEAGELFFGEGSRLTVL.

The V gene is TRBV19, the J gene TRBJ1-1, with D perhaps matching TRBD1 (6 bases). The CDR3 has 13 residues. Germline CDR1 and CDR2: LNHDA and SQIVND (reference sequence). V lost 4 bases to trimming and J lost 5 bases, with 11 bases between them. The CDR3 protein is CASSTGARTEAFF. The CDR3 DNA is TGTGCCAGTAGTACGGGGGCCCGAACTGAAGCTTTCTTT.

This clonotype was seen more than once but under ten times. The chain uses TRBV5-5 and TRBJ2-1; D may be TRBD1 or TRBD2 (5 bases each). The CDR3 sequence is 14 residues long. CDR1 is SGHKS and CDR2 is YYEKEE in the germline V gene (reference sequence). V was cut by 2 bases and J by 4 bases, with 10 bases left in between. CDR3 sequence (DNA): TGTGCCAGCAGCTTCGCCGGGGCTTACAATGAGCAGTTCTTC. Its protein is CASSFAGAYNEQFF.

The V and J genes are TRBV6-1 and TRBJ1-2; D gene unclear. The CDR3 totals 13 residues. V was shortened by 2 bases and J by 4 bases, with 8 bases between the two germline ends. The germline V gene encodes CDR1 MNHNS and CDR2 SASEGT. The CDR3 loop reads CASSEFPSYGYTF. In DNA, the CDR3 is TGTGCCAGCAGTGAATTCCCCAGCTATGGCTACACCTTC.

This clonotype was seen at least ten times. This chain uses TRBV20-1 with TRBJ1-2; D is unresolved. CDR3 length: 13 residues. CDR1 is DFQATT and CDR2 is SNEGSKA in the germline V gene (reference sequence). Trimming took 6 bases from V and 1 from J, leaving 12 bases between them. CDR3 in DNA: TGCAGTGCATCCGACGGGGATAACTATGGCTACACCTTC. This codes for CSASDGDNYGYTF.

This clonotype was seen ten or more times. This rearrangement joins TRBV19 to TRBJ2-3, with TRBD2 matching over 11 bases. V dropped 3 bases and J dropped 2; count of bases not matched to a gene: 10. This CDR3 is built from 18 residues. CDR1 and CDR2 (germline): LNHDA, SQIVND (reference sequence). The CDR3 nucleotides are TGTGCCAGTAGTATGATCCAACTAGCGGGGGACGACACAGATACGCAGTATTTT. This translates into CASSMIQLAGDDTDTQYF.

The V call is TRBV18, the J call TRBJ1-1; 9 nucleotides match TRBD1. Germline V lookup: CDR1 KGHSH, CDR2 LQKENI. The CDR3 is 17 residues long. V lost 0 bases to trimming and J lost 5 bases; unmatched junction nucleotides: 10. The CDR3 coding sequence is TGTGCCAGCTCACCACCGAGGACAGGGGATGGTAGAACTGAAGCTTTCTTT. Its translation is CASSPPRTGDGRTEAFF.

This clonotype was counted many times. The CDR3 reads CASRRAQGTLEETQYF. CDR3 sequence (DNA): TGTGCCAGCCGTCGTGCCCAGGGGACACTTGAGGAGACCCAGTACTTC. This chain links TRBV11-2 with TRBJ2-5; D perhaps matches TRBD1 (6 bases). Germline CDR1 SGHAT, CDR2 FQNNGV. The CDR3 runs 16 residues. V lost 8 bases, J lost 5 bases, and 24 bases lay in between.

This clonotype was recorded once. The gene calls are TRBV9 and TRBJ2-1; no firm D call. Germline values: CDR1 SGDLS, CDR2 YYNGEE. CDR3 length: 17 residues. Trimming stripped 0 bases from V and 3 bases from J, with 16 bases between. CDR3 residues: CASSVAHFAKIYNEQFF. CDR3 sequence (DNA): TGTGCCAGCAGCGTAGCCCATTTCGCGAAAATCTACAATGAGCAGTTCTTC.

A note on this clonotype: A much larger clone differs from this one at a single base, so this may be a read error. The chain links TRBV30 to TRBJ1-2; D gene unclear. This CDR3 has 13 residues. Germline lookup yields CDR1 GTSNPN and CDR2 SVGIG (reference sequence). V lost 5 bases to trimming and J lost 2 bases, with 12 bases between them. This CDR3 is CAWGWQSNYGYTF. Written as DNA, the CDR3 is TGTGCCTGGGGATGGCAGTCGAACTATGGCTACACCTTC. The whole variable domain, filled in from reference TRBV30 and TRBJ1-2, reads SQTIHQWPATLVQPVGSPLSLECTVEGTSNPNLYWYRQAAGRGLQLLFYSVGIGQISSEVPQNLSASRPQDRQFILSSKKLLLSDSGFYLCAWGWQSNYGYTFGSGTRLTVV.

V gene TRBV2 combines with J gene TRBJ1-2, with TRBD1 identical over 8 bases. The ends lost 0 bases at V and 7 bases at J; junction bases unmatched: 7. The CDR3 covers 15 residues. Per germline, CDR1 SNHLY and CDR2 FYNNEI. CDR3 nucleotide sequence: TGTGCCAGCAGTGAAGCGGGCCAGGGGGCAACTGGCTACACCTTC. This encodes CASSEAGQGATGYTF.

The CDR3 coding sequence is TGTGCCAGCAGCGGGGGGACAGGATACAATCAGCCCCAGCATTTT. Its protein product is CASSGGTGYNQPQHF. This chain connects TRBV7-2 to TRBJ1-5; 8 bases match TRBD1. Trimming took 5 bases from V and 3 from J; bases not matched to a gene: 6. The germline gives CDR1 SGHTA, CDR2 FQGNSA. CDR3 length: 15 amino acids.

This clonotype was picked up many times. The chain employs TRBV5-1 and TRBJ2-3; D possibly corresponds to TRBD2 (5 bases). This CDR3 comprises 15 residues. V was clipped by 2 bases and J by 2 bases, with 12 bases between them. From germline, CDR1 is SGHRS and CDR2 YFSETQ. This CDR3 is CASSFGEINTDTQYF. As DNA, the CDR3 is TGCGCCAGCAGCTTCGGGGAGATTAACACAGATACGCAGTATTTT.

At least ten counts were recorded for this clonotype. V gene TRBV5-1 combines with J gene TRBJ2-7, with D unclear. The ends were cut back, 0 bases at V and 4 bases at J, with 11 bases in the middle. The CDR3 loop spans 14 amino acids. The germline V gene has CDR1 SGHRS and CDR2 YFSETQ. CDR3: CASSLDHGEYEQYF. Here the CDR3 DNA reads TGCGCCAGCAGCTTGGACCATGGCGAGTACGAGCAGTACTTC.